This entry lists 17 T cell receptor beta chains sequenced from one sample in a study of T-cell reconstitution after alpha-beta-depleted transplantation in children. Construction of the TCRbeta library involved unique molecular identifiers. MiXCR was run by TCRdb on the PCR reads, yielding one entry per CDR3 protein. The data hold about 980,000 distinct CDR3 sequences, with about 30% observed a single time. The sequencing used PBMCs, mostly from graft donor cells, collected 360 days after TCRalphabeta/CD19-depleted stem cell transplant. The receptors originated from a boy in the first two years of life who had a stem cell transplant for SCID, so the T cells may come from the graft donor.

A few counts support this clonotype. The rearrangement uses TRBV5-1 and TRBJ2-3; D gene unclear. CDR1 is SGHRS, CDR2 YFSETQ, per germline. CDR3 length equals 13 residues. Trimming removed 5 bases from V and 2 bases from J, with 9 bases in between. DNA for the CDR3: TGCGCCAGCAGAACTATAACCACAGATACGCAGTATTTT. Its translation is CASRTITTDTQYF.

CDR3 protein: CASSLRGPAGSNYGYTF. The DNA of the CDR3 is TGTGCCAGCAGTTTAAGGGGCCCTGCAGGGTCTAACTATGGCTACACCTTC. The rearrangement joins TRBV28 to TRBJ1-2, with a weak D call TRBD1 (5 bases). Trimming removed 2 bases at V and 0 bases at J, with 16 bases between. CDR1 is MDHEN, CDR2 SYDVKM, per germline. The CDR3 runs 17 residues.

V gene TRBV12-3 or TRBV12-4 combines with J gene TRBJ2-6; the D is unclear. Between the trimmed V and J ends, which lost 3 bases and 2 bases, there was a span of 11 bases. The CDR3 contains 16 residues. The DNA for the CDR3 is TGTGCCAGCAGTTTCGGCGACGACGCTGGGGCCAACGTCCTGACTTTC. Translation: CASSFGDDAGANVLTF.

This clonotype has just a few counts. V and J are TRBV6-5 and TRBJ2-6; D gene uncertain. The CDR3 contains 14 residues. CDR1 is MNHEY, CDR2 SVGAGI, per germline. V lost 0 bases and J 13 bases, leaving 13 bases between the germline ends. The CDR3 loop reads CASSYSPGPHVLTF. The DNA for the CDR3 is TGTGCCAGCAGTTACTCGCCAGGCCCCCATGTCCTGACTTTC.

This clonotype appeared a few times. The chain is built from TRBV20-1 and TRBJ2-3; 14 bases line up with TRBD2. Germline V gene lookup returns CDR1 DFQATT and CDR2 SNEGSKA (reference sequence). V trimming: 0 bases; J trimming: 3 bases; junction bases outside the gene matches: 5. This CDR3 spans 17 amino acids. The CDR3 DNA sequence: TGCAGTGCTAGAGATACTGGACTAGCGGGGGGTACAGATACGCAGTATTTT. It specifies CSARDTGLAGGTDTQYF.

This clonotype appeared many times. The chain has TRBV20-1 and TRBJ2-7, with no clear D. Germline loops: CDR1 DFQATT, CDR2 SNEGSKA (reference sequence). This CDR3 has 14 residues. Trimming took off 3 bases at V and 3 bases at J, with 15 bases between the two ends. CDR3 protein: CSASSPKGYYEQYF. CDR3 nucleotides: TGCAGTGCTAGTTCCCCGAAAGGGTACTACGAGCAGTACTTC.

On this clonotype: The limits of the CDR3 on the DNA are not certain, so only TCRdb's listed CDR3 is given. The V call is TRBV12-3 or TRBV12-4, the J call TRBJ1-5; the table calls TRBD1, which could not be checked here. The CDR3 adds up to 13 amino acids, both ends counted. This CDR3 is CASSFWGKGTEHF.

The chain is built from TRBV5-1 and TRBJ2-1; the match to TRBD1 covers 7 bases. CDR1 is SGHRS and CDR2 is YFSETQ in the germline V gene. V was pared by 4 bases and J by 3 bases, with 10 bases of the junction left unmatched. The CDR3 has 16 residues. CDR3 residues: CASSPSTGINYNEQFF. The CDR3 bases are TGCGCCAGCAGCCCATCGACAGGGATAAACTACAATGAGCAGTTCTTC.

V is TRBV28 and J is TRBJ2-1, with TRBD2 as a possible D gene (5 bases). V lost 5 bases to trimming and J lost 5 bases, with 16 bases between them. Germline CDR1 MDHEN, CDR2 SYDVKM. The CDR3 has 15 amino acids. CDR3: CASSPTEGLNNEQFF. CDR3 nucleotide sequence: TGTGCCAGCAGTCCAACAGAGGGTCTCAACAATGAGCAGTTCTTC.

The chain recombines TRBV5-1 with TRBJ2-3; 7 nucleotides agree with TRBD2. V lost 4 bases and J lost 5; bases outside the gene matches: 13. In germline, CDR1 is SGHRS, CDR2 YFSETQ. The CDR3 totals 16 residues. CDR3 residues: CASSPGAGRGKDTQYF. The CDR3 nucleotides read TGCGCCAGCAGCCCCGGAGCGGGGAGGGGTAAAGATACGCAGTATTTT.

The chain uses TRBV12-3 or TRBV12-4 and TRBJ2-5; 11 nucleotides align to TRBD2. The CDR3 is 16 amino acids. The junction had 9 bases not matched to a gene; V was cut back by 5 bases and J by 4 bases. Here the CDR3 reads CASSISGGATRETQYF. The CDR3 DNA follows: TGTGCCAGCAGTATTAGCGGGGGGGCGACCCGAGAGACCCAGTACTTC.

In this sample, this clonotype turned up a few times. Here the CDR3 reads CASSQDWAGASYSNQPQHF. The CDR3 bases are TGCGCCAGCAGCCAAGACTGGGCAGGGGCGAGTTATAGCAATCAGCCCCAGCATTTT. This chain joins TRBV4-1 and TRBJ1-5, with TRBD1 as a possible D gene (6 bases). This CDR3 is built from 19 residues. Germline assignment: CDR1 MGHRA and CDR2 YSYEKL. V lost 0 bases and J lost 0, with 18 bases in between.

This chain connects TRBV20-1 to TRBJ2-1, with D uncertain. V gave up 1 base and J gave up 5 bases, with 6 bases separating them. This CDR3 is built from 12 residues. Per the germline V gene, CDR1 is DFQATT and CDR2 is SNEGSKA (reference sequence). Written as DNA, the CDR3 is TGCAGTGCTAGAGGTCAGAACAATGAGCAGTTCTTC. Amino acid sequence: CSARGQNNEQFF.

The chain carries TRBV29-1 and TRBJ2-5, with a weak D call TRBD2 (5 bases). The V end lost 7 bases, the J end lost 1 base, and 7 bases lay between the germline ends. The CDR3 sequence is 11 residues long. Germline-derived CDR1 and CDR2 are SQVTM and ANQGSEA. DNA for the CDR3: TGCAGCGCCGGGGTCCAAGAGACCCAGTACTTC. This sequence encodes CSAGVQETQYF.

The rearrangement joins TRBV20-1 to TRBJ1-1, with 7 bases identical to TRBD1. Germline lookup yields CDR1 DFQATT and CDR2 SNEGSKA (reference sequence). The CDR3 loop spans 14 amino acids. The trim removed 3 bases at V and 4 bases at J, leaving 8 bases unmatched. The CDR3 reads CSASPDRVVTEAFF. The CDR3 DNA sequence: TGCAGTGCTAGCCCCGACAGGGTGGTCACTGAAGCTTTCTTT.

This clonotype occurred once. The V call is TRBV5-1, the J call TRBJ2-3; unclear D gene. This CDR3 spans 16 amino acids. Germline CDR1 SGHRS, CDR2 YFSETQ. V was shortened by 1 base and J by 0 bases, with 12 bases between the two germline ends. In DNA, the CDR3 is TGCGCCAGCAGCTTGAGAACAGACCCTAGCACAGATACGCAGTATTTT. Amino acid sequence: CASSLRTDPSTDTQYF.

The chain combines TRBV21-1 with TRBJ2-6; TRBD1, the table's D call, was not compared with the DNA. TRBV21-1 constitutes a pseudogene. The CDR3 runs to 19 residues. CDR3 nucleotide sequence: TGTGCCAGCAGCAAAGCGCAGACAGGGGGTCAAGGTGGGGCCAACGTCCTGACTTTC. Its translation is CASSKAQTGGQGGANVLTF.